The sequence of this T cell receptor (beta chain) was determined in a study of long-term antiretroviral therapy in people with HIV. Findings and caveats of the study: Clones that had undergone expansion before ART prevailed in the repertoire throughout all time points. Blood specimens, gathered between the mid-2000s and the late 2010s, were possibly obtained under older ART regimens.

The V gene end was trimmed by 2 bases and the J gene end by 5 bases; junction bases not matched to a gene: 10. The CDR3 has 17 amino acids. The germline V gene has CDR1 MDHEN and CDR2 SYDVKM. Note on this clone: The antigen remains undetermined.

Cryopreserved PBMC, at about 0.9-11 million per sample, were present before DNA extraction. A v3.0 immunoSEQ assay was performed at survey level. The repertoire was sequenced with immunoSEQ multiplex PCR; TCRdb's copy has only in-frame clones and lacks some. The sample lists 40,000 or so clones, 70% to 90% occurring once. The input for sequencing was unsorted PBMCs, taken just before starting antiretroviral therapy. The sequence was obtained from a woman aged 18-29 years with HIV. This rearrangement joins TRBV28 to TRBJ2-3; 10 positions match TRBD2. CDR3 region: CASSLLAGEGALDTQYF. CDR3 coding DNA: TGTGCCAGCAGTTTACTAGCGGGAGAGGGCGCATTAGATACGCAGTATTTT. The entire variable domain, with the rest obtained from reference TRBV28 and TRBJ2-3, is as follows: DVKVTQSSRYLVKRTGEKVFLECVQDMDHENMFWYRQDPGLGLRLIYFSYDVKMKEKGDIPEGYSVSREKKERFSLILESASTNQTSMYLCASSLLAGEGALDTQYFGPGTRLTVL.